The source of this T cell receptor (beta chain) is a study of glioma-infiltrating T cells. The CDR3 contains 13 residues. Trimming took off 5 bases at V and 3 bases at J, with 10 bases between the two ends. Germline CDR1 and CDR2: LGHNA and YNFKEQ. This clonotype occurred many times. Amplification of TCR alpha and beta CDR3 regions from RNA used iRepertoire nested multiplex PCR. TCRdb passed the multiplex PCR reads through MiXCR, listing each CDR3 protein once. The data hold about 410,000 distinct CDR3 sequences, with roughly two fifths observed a single time. Material: glioma tissue, nonneoplastic brain tissue, or PBMCs (not recorded which). The TCR was taken from a human donor with low-grade glioma or glioblastoma, undergoing nonglioma brain surgery, or in good health (not recorded which). V and J are TRBV4-2 and TRBJ1-1, with D unclear. The CDR3, as DNA: TGTGCCAGCAGCTTTACAGAGGACACTGAAGCTTTCTTT. Protein: CASSFTEDTEAFF.